The rows below give T cell receptor beta chains drawn from one sample of a study of Graves' ophthalmopathy and Graves' hyperthyroidism. TCRdb ran MiXCR on the multiplex PCR reads and lists one entry per CDR3 protein. Among tens of thousands of distinct CDR3 sequences, more than 45% were seen once, and the ten largest hold around 18%. The sequencing sample was made of peripheral blood. These receptors all come from an adult man with Graves' ophthalmopathy. The CDR3 runs from the conserved cysteine through the conserved F or W. D genes are given only for firm matches. The size of a clone is reported for some rows only, either as once, few or many, or as a class for expanded clones.

J,size,V,D,DNA,CDR3
TRBJ2-2,many,TRBV6-6,.,TGTGCCAGCAGAGAGGGGGGGGGAGCCGGGGAGCTGTTTTTT,CASREGGGAGELFF
TRBJ2-2,many,TRBV5-1,TRBD2,TGCGCCAGCAGCTCGCGGGGGGCGGGCACCGGGGAGCTGTTTTTT,CASSSRGAGTGELFF
TRBJ1-2,.,TRBV9,.,TGTGCCAGCAGCGAGGACACCCACCCCACTGGGGGCTACACCTTC,CASSEDTHPTGGYTF
TRBJ1-6,.,TRBV7-9,TRBD1,TGTGCCAGTTCCGGAGCTGTGGGACAGGCCTATAATTCACCCCTCCACTTT,CASSGAVGQAYNSPLHF
TRBJ2-4,few,TRBV30,.,TGTGCCTGGAGTGTACAGGAATGGGACATTCAGTACTTC,CAWSVQEWDIQYF
TRBJ1-4,.,TRBV19,.,TGTGCCAGTAGTATTTACGCGTGGGAAAATGAAAAACTGTCTTTT,CASSIYAWENEKLSF
TRBJ2-7,.,TRBV10-3,.,TGTGCCATCAGTGAGTCCCTAGGTCTCCGCTATGAGCAGTACTTC,CAISESLGLRYEQYF
TRBJ2-2,many,TRBV6-2/TRBV6-3,TRBD1,TGTGCCGGCCGGACAGGGGAGAACACCGGGGAGCTGTTTTTT,CAGRTGENTGELFF
TRBJ2-7,few,TRBV30,.,TGTGCCTGGAGTGTACGAGGGGGCTACGAGCAGTACTTC,CAWSVRGGYEQYF
TRBJ1-1,many,TRBV6-9,TRBD1,TGTGCCACTACCATGACCCCTCTCGGACAGGGAGTGGGTACTGAAGCTTTCTTT,CATTMTPLGQGVGTEAFF
TRBJ2-7,few,TRBV6-4,TRBD2,TGTGCCAGCAGTGAGCGGGGGGGCTCCTACGAGCAGTACTTC,CASSERGGSYEQYF
TRBJ1-4,.,TRBV2,.,TGTGCCAGCAGTGGGGGACCATCCTCTGAAAAACCGTTTTTT,CASSGGPSSEKPFF
TRBJ2-5,.,TRBV20-1,TRBD2,TGTAGTGCAACCCGGACTAGCGGGTTTCAAGAGACACAGTACTTC,CSATRTSGFQETQYF
TRBJ2-3,.,TRBV6-1,TRBD2,TGTGCCAGCAGTGCGACTAGCGGGTCCCATACGCAGTATTTT,CASSATSGSHTQYF
TRBJ2-3,.,TRBV7-2,.,TGTGCCAGCAGCTTTGGGGGGCACACAGATACGCAGTATTTT,CASSFGGHTDTQYF
TRBJ2-1,.,TRBV10-3,.,TGTGCCATCAGTGAGTCTGGCAATGAGCAGTTCTTC,CAISESGNEQFF
TRBJ2-3,few,TRBV27,TRBD2,TGTGCCAGCAGTTCGCCCGGGACTAAAGGGGCTACAGATACGCAGTATTTT,CASSSPGTKGATDTQYF
TRBJ2-1,.,TRBV7-3,.,TGTGCCAGCAGCTTAACCTCTCGGGGAGCGGAAAGATTGGGTGAGCAGTTCTTC,CASSLTSRGAERLGEQFF
TRBJ2-2,.,TRBV7-8,.,TGTGCCAGCAGCTTAGGAAATCCTAGTCAGGGGCCCCTCACCGGGGAGCTATTTTTT,CASSLGNPSQGPLTGELFF
TRBJ2-1,many,TRBV5-8,.,TGTGCCAGCAGCTTTGGGGGCTTAACCTACAATGAGCAGTTCTTC,CASSFGGLTYNEQFF
TRBJ2-1,medium-sized,TRBV29-1,.,TGCAGCGTCACCCGTCGCGGAATTGACAATGAGCAGTTCTTC,CSVTRRGIDNEQFF
TRBJ2-1,.,TRBV3-1,TRBD2,TGTGCCAGCAGCCAAGATCTAGCGGGAGGGCTTGAGCAGTTCTTC,CASSQDLAGGLEQFF
TRBJ2-3,medium-sized,TRBV7-2,TRBD1,TGTGCCAGCAGCCTGCGACAGGGGGTAACGCAGTATTTT,CASSLRQGVTQYF
TRBJ1-6,many,TRBV9,.,TGTGCCAGCAGCGGACGGGTACAAAATTCACCCCTCCACTTT,CASSGRVQNSPLHF
TRBJ2-1,many,TRBV7-9,.,TGTGCCAGCAGCTCCCGGGAGAGAGGGGGCAATGAGCAGTTCTTC,CASSSRERGGNEQFF
TRBJ2-2,.,TRBV20-1,TRBD2,TGCAGTGCTGGACGGACTAGCGGAAACACCGGGGAGCTGTTTTTT,CSAGRTSGNTGELFF
TRBJ2-2,once,TRBV7-3,.,TGTGCCAGCAGCTTAAAGGGGAGAACCGGGGAGCTGTTTTTT,CASSLKGRTGELFF
TRBJ2-2,many,TRBV5-1,TRBD2,TGCGCCAGCAGCCCATTAGCGGGGACGAACACCGGGGAGCTGTTTTTT,CASSPLAGTNTGELFF